The TCR beta chain described here comes from a study of cytomegalovirus exposure and HLA in healthy donors. Only in-frame clones appear in the TCRdb table, and some are missing; sequencing was by immunoSEQ multiplex PCR. The table shows about 280,000 clones, with roughly 90% occurring only once. CDR1 SGHRS and CDR2 YFSETQ come from the germline V gene. This CDR3 is built from 14 residues. J lost 0 bases, V lost 4 bases, and 3 bases had no gene match. The receptor's source is a woman under 30 in good health and CMV-seronegative. This sequence joins TRBV5-1 and TRBJ2-7, with 8 positions matching TRBD1. The sample was PBMCs. The CDR3, as DNA: TGCGCCAGCAGCGAAACAGGGGGCTCCTACGAGCAGTACTTC. Protein product: CASSETGGSYEQYF.